Following are 29 T cell receptor beta chains from one sample sequenced in a study of blood T cell repertoires in COVID-19. Here immunoSEQ multiplex PCR was the method, and the copy in TCRdb shows in-frame clones only, minus some. The sample holds just under 150,000 clones; roughly 89% are singletons and the top ten take over 8.5%. Sequences were obtained from peripheral blood. The receptors were gathered from a woman aged 45-60 years with active or convalescent COVID-19.

This rearrangement joins TRBV28 to TRBJ2-7; 8 nucleotides align to TRBD1. Germline trimming cut 5 bases from V and 2 bases from J; bases unmatched to any gene: 2. The CDR3 has 13 amino acids. Germline V lookup: CDR1 MDHEN, CDR2 SYDVKM. The CDR3 bases are TGTGCCAGCAGTGAACAGGGGGCCTACGAGCAGTACTTC. It specifies CASSEQGAYEQYF. The full variable domain, in which reference TRBV28 and TRBJ2-7 provide the parts outside the CDR3, is DVKVTQSSRYLVKRTGEKVFLECVQDMDHENMFWYRQDPGLGLRLIYFSYDVKMKEKGDIPEGYSVSREKKERFSLILESASTNQTSMYLCASSEQGAYEQYFGPGTRLTVT.

This clone has only one observation. This sequence joins TRBV28 and TRBJ1-5; D is possibly TRBD1 (5 bases). This CDR3 comprises 15 residues. V was trimmed by 5 bases and J by 6 bases, leaving 17 bases between them. The V gene's germline CDR1 is MDHEN and CDR2 SYDVKM. The CDR3 sequence is CASSPGTSPGQPQHF. The CDR3 region has the DNA TGTGCCAGCAGTCCGGGGACTTCTCCCGGTCAGCCCCAGCATTTT.

In DNA, the CDR3 is TGTGCCAGCAGCCAAGGTGCAGGGTATCAAGAGACCCAGTACTTC. Its protein is CASSQGAGYQETQYF. The chain is built from TRBV4-2 and TRBJ2-5, with D perhaps matching TRBD1 (5 bases). CDR1 is LGHNA, CDR2 YNFKEQ, per germline. V shed 1 base and J shed 2 bases, with 11 bases lying between them. The length of the CDR3 is 15 residues.

The V and J genes are TRBV4-1 and TRBJ1-3; the match to TRBD1 covers 7 bases. The length of the CDR3 is 16 residues. In germline, CDR1 is MGHRA, CDR2 YSYEKL. J gave up 2 bases and V 0 bases, and 4 bases lay outside the gene matches. The CDR3 bases are TGCGCCAGCAGCCAAGATCCCCAGGGGGCTGGAAACACCATATATTTT. Encoded protein: CASSQDPQGAGNTIYF.

This clone occurred once. This chain connects TRBV12-3 or TRBV12-4 to TRBJ2-2; D might be TRBD1 (5 bases). This CDR3 contains 13 residues. The V gene lost 7 bases and the J gene lost 4 bases, with 10 bases spanning the gap. CDR3 DNA: TGTGCCAGCATTGACAGAATCACCGGGGAGCTGTTTTTT. Translation gives CASIDRITGELFF.

This chain links TRBV6-2 or TRBV6-3 with TRBJ1-5; D not certain. The V end was cut by 3 bases, the J end by 0 bases, with 9 bases between. Germline values: CDR1 MNHEY, CDR2 SVGEGT. This CDR3 is 15 amino acids long. CDR3 sequence (DNA): TGTGCCAGCAGTTATGTGGCAGTTAGCAATCAGCCCCAGCATTTT. Translated: CASSYVAVSNQPQHF.

The chain uses TRBV9 and TRBJ1-4; 7 bases are a match to TRBD1. Germline loops: CDR1 SGDLS, CDR2 YYNGEE. Trimming took 3 bases from V and 4 from J; bases not matched to a gene: 6. CDR3 size: 15 residues. The CDR3 nucleotides are TGTGCCAGCAGCGGAAGACAGGGCCTTAATGAAAAACTGTTTTTT. Amino acids: CASSGRQGLNEKLFF.

The chain joins TRBV19 to TRBJ1-2; D may be TRBD1 (5 bases). The CDR3 contains 15 residues. Germline CDR1 reads LNHDA; CDR2 reads SQIVND (reference sequence). V gave up 3 bases and J gave up 6 bases, with 17 bases separating them. The CDR3 region is CASSMGPGWGDGYTF. The CDR3 DNA follows: TGTGCCAGTAGTATGGGTCCAGGCTGGGGGGATGGCTACACCTTC.

This clone was seen a handful of times. The V and J genes are TRBV7-8 and TRBJ1-2, with a weak D call TRBD1 (6 bases). Trimming took off 1 base at V and 14 bases at J, with 20 bases between the two ends. CDR1 is SGHVS, CDR2 FQNEAQ, per germline. The CDR3 length is 14 residues. The CDR3 loop reads CASSLDRQVLGWTF. The DNA of the CDR3 is TGTGCCAGCAGCTTAGATAGACAGGTCCTGGGGTGGACCTTC.

This clone has only one observation. This chain links TRBV2 with TRBJ1-2, with 7 bases identical to TRBD1. This CDR3 has 13 amino acids. V lost 5 bases and J lost 2; bases outside the gene matches: 2. Germline V gives CDR1 SNHLY, CDR2 FYNNEI. The CDR3 nucleotides are TGTGCCAGCAGTAAACAGGGGAACTATGGCTACACCTTC. It is translated as CASSKQGNYGYTF.

The J gene is TRBJ2-7, the V gene TRBV4-1, with D possibly matching TRBD1 (5 bases). The germline V and J ends were trimmed by 2 bases and 4 bases, with 15 bases remaining between them. The CDR3 spans 15 residues. Germline V gives CDR1 MGHRA, CDR2 YSYEKL. CDR3 loop: CASSQTTALGYEQYF. The CDR3 bases are TGCGCCAGCAGCCAAACGACAGCTCTGGGGTACGAGCAGTACTTC.

This clone was detected once. The rearrangement uses TRBV7-2 and TRBJ1-5, with 7 bases that match TRBD1. From germline, CDR1 is SGHTA and CDR2 FQGNSA. V was pared by 0 bases and J by 8 bases, with 7 bases of the junction left unmatched. The CDR3 totals 15 residues. The CDR3 is CASSLAGQTVEPQHF. In nucleotides, the CDR3 is TGTGCCAGCAGCTTAGCGGGACAGACGGTTGAGCCCCAGCATTTT.

The chain uses TRBV6-1 and TRBJ1-5, with a tentative D call TRBD1 (5 bases). Trimming took off 3 bases at V and 9 bases at J, with 12 bases between the two ends. The CDR3 has 13 amino acids. Germline V gene lookup returns CDR1 MNHNS and CDR2 SASEGT. The DNA of the CDR3 is TGTGCCAGCAGTGAGGACATGGTGTCGCCCCAGCATTTT. Protein product: CASSEDMVSPQHF.

This chain links TRBV28 with TRBJ1-2; 8 nucleotides align to TRBD1. Germline CDR1 and CDR2: MDHEN and SYDVKM. Losses at the gene ends were 2 bases for V and 4 bases for J; bases not matched to a gene: 12. This CDR3 comprises 17 residues. The CDR3 nucleotides read TGTGCCAGCAGTTTAAAGGTCGGACAGGGTGGTAGCTATGGCTACACCTTC. It is translated as CASSLKVGQGGSYGYTF.

The chain links TRBV6-1 to TRBJ1-5; 7 nucleotides line up with TRBD1. This CDR3 is built from 13 residues. V lost 1 base to trimming and J lost 12 bases; unmatched junction nucleotides: 6. Germline values: CDR1 MNHNS, CDR2 SASEGT. The CDR3 DNA reads as TGTGCCAGCAGTGAAGGACGACAGGGAGTCCAGCATTTT. It is translated as CASSEGRQGVQHF.

This chain joins TRBV5-1 and TRBJ2-1, with unresolved D. The CDR3 length is 16 residues. CDR1 is SGHRS, CDR2 YFSETQ, per germline. The V gene lost 3 bases and the J gene lost 6 bases, with 19 bases spanning the gap. DNA of the CDR3: TGCGCCAGCAGCTCGACGACCGGGTCCCTTGGCAATGAGCAGTTCTTC. Residues: CASSSTTGSLGNEQFF.

The rearrangement uses TRBV7-3 and TRBJ1-2; D possibly corresponds to TRBD1 (6 bases). CDR1 SGHTA and CDR2 FQGTGA come from the germline V gene. There are 18 residues in the CDR3. The germline V and J ends were trimmed by 5 bases and 2 bases, with 24 bases remaining between them. CDR3 nucleotides: TGTGCCAGCAGCCCAACCCGAAACCGGTCAGGGGTGAACTATGGCTACACCTTC. It translates to CASSPTRNRSGVNYGYTF.

The V call is TRBV7-2, the J call TRBJ2-7; 11 bases align to TRBD2. The CDR3 is 14 amino acids. Germline V lookup: CDR1 SGHTA, CDR2 FQGNSA. With V trimmed by 5 bases and J by 6 bases, 6 bases remained unmatched. The CDR3 protein is CASSPPGLAAEQYF. In DNA form, the CDR3 reads TGTGCCAGCAGCCCTCCGGGACTAGCGGCCGAGCAGTACTTC.

The chain is built from TRBV6-2 or TRBV6-3 and TRBJ1-1; 7 nucleotides match TRBD1. The CDR3 has 16 residues. With V trimmed by 1 base and J by 2 bases, 7 bases remained unmatched. Germline CDR1 and CDR2: MNHEY and SVGEGT. CDR3 residues: CASSYFTGDPNTEAFF. The CDR3 bases are TGTGCCAGCAGTTACTTTACAGGGGACCCTAACACTGAAGCTTTCTTT.

The gene calls are TRBV5-1 and TRBJ1-3; maybe TRBD1 (5 bases). Looked up from germline, CDR1 is SGHRS and CDR2 is YFSETQ. The CDR3 is 15 residues long. Deletions cut 1 base from V and 0 bases from J, with 8 bases between. The CDR3 region has the DNA TGCGCCAGCAGCTTGCAGGGTAACTCTGGAAACACCATATATTTT. Translating gives CASSLQGNSGNTIYF.

The chain carries TRBV2 and TRBJ2-1; TRBD1 agrees at 7 bases. The CDR3 contains 13 residues. Germline V gene data show CDR1 as SNHLY and CDR2 as FYNNEI. V trimming: 4 bases; J trimming: 9 bases; junction bases outside the gene matches: 6. DNA of the CDR3: TGTGCCAGCAGTGGACAGGGCGTGGGTGAGCAGTTCTTC. Its protein is CASSGQGVGEQFF.

V gene TRBV11-2 combines with J gene TRBJ1-6; D is perhaps TRBD1 (6 bases). The CDR3 runs 17 residues. Germline CDR1 reads SGHAT; CDR2 reads FQNNGV. Deletions cut 3 bases from V and 5 bases from J, with 17 bases between. The DNA of the CDR3 is TGTGCCAGCAGCTTGAGGACAGCCCTAGGGGATAATTCACCCCTCCACTTT. Protein sequence: CASSLRTALGDNSPLHF.

The rearrangement joins TRBV4-1 to TRBJ1-2, with D hard to call. CDR3 length: 14 residues. The V gene lost 2 bases and the J gene lost 7 bases, with 14 bases spanning the gap. Germline V lookup: CDR1 MGHRA, CDR2 YSYEKL. The CDR3 DNA sequence: TGCGCCAGCAGCCAACTGGGCTCTTTCCGTGGCTACACCTTC. Protein sequence: CASSQLGSFRGYTF.

The chain joins TRBV4-3 to TRBJ2-3, with TRBD2 as a possible D gene (5 bases). Germline-derived CDR1 and CDR2 are LGHNA and YSLEER. Trimming removed 5 bases from V and 0 bases from J, with 9 bases in between. The CDR3 runs 14 residues. The CDR3 nucleotides read TGCGCCAGCAGCTGGACTGCTAGCACAGATACGCAGTATTTT. It codes for CASSWTASTDTQYF.

The V gene is TRBV6-5, the J gene TRBJ2-7; 7 bases are shared with TRBD1. The CDR3 is made up of 14 amino acids. V was clipped by 2 bases and J by 5 bases; unmatched bases: 6. Germline CDR1 is MNHEY and CDR2 is SVGAGI. The CDR3 DNA sequence: TGTGCCAGCAGTTACGGGACAGATGTTAACGAGCAGTACTTC. This encodes CASSYGTDVNEQYF.

The DNA of the CDR3 is TGTGCCACCAGCAGAGCCAAGGGGCGGAATTTAGAAAAACTGTTTTTT. It yields the protein CATSRAKGRNLEKLFF. This chain joins TRBV15 and TRBJ1-4; weak D call: TRBD1 (5 bases). Looked up from germline, CDR1 is LNHNV and CDR2 is YYDKDF (reference sequence). Trimming removed 1 base from V and 8 bases from J, with 17 bases in between. The CDR3 has 16 residues.

This CDR3 is CASSLGQTNQPQHF. In nucleotides, the CDR3 is TGCGCCAGCAGCTTGGGACAGACCAATCAGCCCCAGCATTTT. J is TRBJ1-5 and V is TRBV5-1; a possible D gene is TRBD1 (5 bases). V was trimmed by 0 bases and J by 3 bases, leaving 7 bases between them. Germline V gene lookup returns CDR1 SGHRS and CDR2 YFSETQ. The CDR3 totals 14 residues.

The chain joins TRBV27 to TRBJ2-1; TRBD2 is a possible D gene (6 bases). Germline assignment: CDR1 MNHEY and CDR2 SMNVEV (reference sequence). Trimming removed 0 bases from V and 7 bases from J, with 13 bases in between. This CDR3 spans 15 amino acids. The CDR3 nucleotides are TGTGCCAGCAGTTTATCACTAGGAGGGATAAATGAGCAGTTCTTC. Amino acid sequence: CASSLSLGGINEQFF.

The rearrangement links TRBV5-6 to TRBJ1-6, with D tentatively TRBD1 (5 bases). The CDR3 contains 16 residues. The germline gives CDR1 SGHDT, CDR2 YYEEEE. The ends were cut back, 4 bases at V and 0 bases at J, with 11 bases in the middle. For the CDR3, the DNA is TGTGCCAGCAGCCATCTCAGGGACTCCTATAATTCACCCCTCCACTTT. This gives the protein CASSHLRDSYNSPLHF. Full variable domain (missing parts from reference TRBV5-6 and TRBJ1-6): DAGVTQSPTHLIKTRGQQVTLRCSPKSGHDTVSWYQQALGQGPQFIFQYYEEEERQRGNFPDRFSGHQFPNYSSELNVNALLLGDSALYLCASSHLRDSYNSPLHFGNGTRLTVT.